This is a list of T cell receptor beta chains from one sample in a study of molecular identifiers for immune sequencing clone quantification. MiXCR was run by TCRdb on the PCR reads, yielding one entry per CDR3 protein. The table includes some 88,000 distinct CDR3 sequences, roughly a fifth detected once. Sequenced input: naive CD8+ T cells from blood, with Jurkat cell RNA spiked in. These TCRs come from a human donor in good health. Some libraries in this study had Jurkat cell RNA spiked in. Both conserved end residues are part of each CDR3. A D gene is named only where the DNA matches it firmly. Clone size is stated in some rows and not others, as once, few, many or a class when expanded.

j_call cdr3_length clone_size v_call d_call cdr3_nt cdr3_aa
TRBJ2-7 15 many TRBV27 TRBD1 TGTGCCAGCAGTTTGTCCGGGACAGGCTCCTACGAGCAGTACTTC CASSLSGTGSYEQYF
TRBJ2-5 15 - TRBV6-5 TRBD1 TGTGCCAGCAGTTTACCTAGGACAGGGTTTGGGACCCAGTACTTC CASSLPRTGFGTQYF
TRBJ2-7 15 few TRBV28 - TGTGCCAGCAGTTTCCGGGGCCAAGCCTCCTACGAGCAGTACTTC CASSFRGQASYEQYF
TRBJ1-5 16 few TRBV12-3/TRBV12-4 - TGTGCCAGCAGTCCATGGGGTCTTTATAGCAATCAGCCCCAGCATTTT CASSPWGLYSNQPQHF
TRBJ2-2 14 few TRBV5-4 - TGTGCCAGCAGCTTCCAAGGGAACACCGGGGAGCTGTTTTTT CASSFQGNTGELFF
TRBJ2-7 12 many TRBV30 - TGTGCCTGGAGTGTACAATCCTACGAGCAGTACTTC CAWSVQSYEQYF
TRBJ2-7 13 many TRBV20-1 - TGCAGTGCTAGAGATTTGCGCACCTACGAGCAGTACTTC CSARDLRTYEQYF
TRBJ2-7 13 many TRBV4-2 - TGTGCCAGCAGCCAAGATGGGACCCACGAGCAGTACTTC CASSQDGTHEQYF
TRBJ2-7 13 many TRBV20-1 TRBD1 TGCAGTGCTAGAGGGACAGGGGTTGACGAGCAGTACTTC CSARGTGVDEQYF
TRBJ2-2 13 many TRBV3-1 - TGTGCCAGCAGCCAAGTTTTCACCGGGGAGCTGTTTTTT CASSQVFTGELFF
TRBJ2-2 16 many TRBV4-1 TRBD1 TGCGCCAGCAGCCAAGGAGGACAGGGGCGCCCCGGGGAGCTGTTTTTT CASSQGGQGRPGELFF
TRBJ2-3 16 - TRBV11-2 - TGCGCCAGCAGCCCCTTTCATAGCTCGAACACAGATAGGCAGTATTTT CASSPFHSSNTDRQYF
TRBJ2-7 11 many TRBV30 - TGTGCCTGGAGTAACTCCTACGAGCAGTACTTC CAWSNSYEQYF
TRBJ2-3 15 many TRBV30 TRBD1 TGTGCCTGGAGTGTACTGAACAGGGGGATTGATACGCAGTATTTT CAWSVLNRGIDTQYF
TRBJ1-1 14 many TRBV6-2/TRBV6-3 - TGTGCCAGCAGTTACTCGGGATGGGGAGCTGAAGCTTTCTTT CASSYSGWGAEAFF
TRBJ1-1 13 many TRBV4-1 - TGCGCCAGCAGCCAAGGAACGGGCGGGGAAGCTTTCTTT CASSQGTGGEAFF
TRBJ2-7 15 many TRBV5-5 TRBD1 TGTGCCAGCCCTTCCCCGGACAGGGCGTCCTACGAGCAGTACTTC CASPSPDRASYEQYF
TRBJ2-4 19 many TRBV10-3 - TGTGCCATCAGTGAGTCGCAGATGTCCTCCCCACTAGCCAAAAACATTCAGTACTTC CAISESQMSSPLAKNIQYF
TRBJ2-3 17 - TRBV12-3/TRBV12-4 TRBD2 TGTGCCAGCAGCCAAGAATCGCCGGGACTAGGCACAGATACGCAGTATTTT CASSQESPGLGTDTQYF
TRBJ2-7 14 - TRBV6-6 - TGTGCCAGCAGTTCGAGACAGGCAGACTACGAGCAGTACTTC CASSSRQADYEQYF
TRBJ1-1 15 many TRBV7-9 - TGTGCCAGCAGCTTAGTTTTGGGGGGGCGTAATGAAGCTTTCTTT CASSLVLGGRNEAFF
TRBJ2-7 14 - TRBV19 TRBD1 TGTGCCAGTACCGAACGGACAGGGGTAAACGAGCAGTACTTC CASTERTGVNEQYF
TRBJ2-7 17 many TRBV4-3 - TGCGCCAGCAGCCCGACCACAGGGGCGGGAGTTAGATACGAGCAGTACTTC CASSPTTGAGVRYEQYF
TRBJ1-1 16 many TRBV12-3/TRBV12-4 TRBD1 TGTGCCAGCAGTTTATTTGGGGACAGGCTCCCCGAGGGAGCTTTCTTT CASSLFGDRLPEGAFF